This TCR beta chain appears in the sequencing data of a study of T cells in Graves' hyperthyroidism and ophthalmopathy. Findings and caveats of the study: Blood samples included most of the expanded thyroid clonotypes exceeding 0.001.

A remark on this clonotype: The antigen remains undetermined.

Ophthalmopathy patients had Clinical Activity Score at least 3, NOSPECS grade at least 4, duration under 3 months. Researchers barred patients who had uncontrolled infection, other autoimmune disease, pregnancy or lactation. It was RNA transcripts that yielded the amplified TCR beta CDR3 regions. The HTBI primer set drove a first-round RT-PCR of the TCR CDR3. TCRdb processed the multiplex PCR reads anew with MiXCR; each CDR3 protein has one entry. The table shows approximately 520,000 distinct CDR3 sequences, with around a quarter occurring only once. The CDR3 extends over 14 amino acids. Germline V gene sequence: CDR1 LNHDA, CDR2 SQIVND (reference sequence). Trimming cost V 3 bases and J 4 bases, with 12 bases left between them.

The sequence was obtained from a woman under 40 with Graves' ophthalmopathy. V is TRBV19 and J is TRBJ1-2; no definite D call. Sequencing was done on a sample of blood. The CDR3 spells CASSISTAGYGYTF. The CDR3 nucleotides are TGTGCCAGTAGTATTTCCACGGCGGGCTATGGCTACACCTTC.